A selection of T cell receptor beta chains follows, all from one sample in a study of blood T cell repertoires in COVID-19. TCRdb's table, derived via immunoSEQ multiplex PCR, lists solely in-frame clones and lacks some. The profile shows some 400,000 clones, approximately 77% of them singletons. The sequenced sample consisted of peripheral blood. The source is a human donor with acute or convalescent COVID-19. The donor label of this sample is uncertain. The CDR3 runs from the conserved cysteine through the conserved F or W. D genes are given only for firm matches. Part of the rows lack a size; the others show once, few, many or a class for expanded clones.

16,TRBJ1-4,TRBV7-8,NA,NA,CASSLNTRLGSEKLFF,TGTGCCAGCAGCTTAAACACTAGGCTGGGGAGCGAAAAACTGTTTTTT
19,TRBJ2-5,TRBV4-2,NA,TRBD2,CASSQDGTSGRSAGETQYF,TGTGCCAGCAGCCAAGATGGGACTAGCGGGAGGTCCGCGGGGGAGACCCAGTACTTC
14,TRBJ2-5,TRBV7-9,NA,NA,CASSIGQWAETQYF,TGTGCCAGCAGCATAGGACAGTGGGCAGAGACCCAGTACTTC
16,TRBJ2-7,TRBV2,few,TRBD2,CASSELLAGSSYEQYF,TGTGCCAGCAGTGAACTACTAGCGGGCAGCTCCTACGAGCAGTACTTC
13,TRBJ1-5,TRBV27,NA,NA,CASGRTAGQPQHF,TGTGCCAGCGGGCGGACAGCAGGTCAGCCCCAGCATTTT
14,TRBJ2-7,TRBV6-5,few,NA,CATLREGGTYEQYF,TGTGCCACCCTAAGGGAGGGGGGGACCTACGAGCAGTACTTC
15,TRBJ1-1,TRBV5-8,NA,NA,CASSSRPGGSTEAFF,TGTGCCAGCAGCTCTAGGCCGGGGGGGAGCACTGAAGCTTTCTTT
15,TRBJ1-1,TRBV30,few,NA,CAWSARTKGRLEAFF,TGTGCCTGGAGTGCCCGGACTAAGGGCCGACTTGAAGCTTTCTTT
13,TRBJ1-1,TRBV28,NA,TRBD1,CASYGQGPTEAFF,TGTGCCTCCTACGGACAGGGCCCGACTGAAGCTTTCTTT
16,TRBJ1-5,TRBV5-1,once,TRBD1,CASSKNRGKGNQPQHF,TGCGCCAGCAGCAAGAACAGGGGGAAGGGCAATCAGCCCCAGCATTTT
17,TRBJ2-1,TRBV5-1,NA,TRBD2,CASSPTRFAGGPDEQFF,TGCGCCAGCAGCCCAACGAGGTTCGCGGGGGGGCCGGATGAGCAGTTCTTC
14,TRBJ1-3,TRBV29-1,NA,NA,CSVGLTASGNTIYF,TGCAGCGTTGGGCTTACCGCCTCGGGAAACACCATATATTTT
17,TRBJ1-6,TRBV5-6,few,NA,CASSFPPWGTNNSPLHF,TGTGCCAGCAGCTTCCCCCCTTGGGGGACAAATAATTCACCCCTCCACTTT
13,TRBJ1-2,TRBV10-3,NA,NA,CAISADSNYGYTF,TGTGCCATCAGTGCGGACAGTAACTATGGCTACACCTTC
16,TRBJ1-1,TRBV18,NA,TRBD1,CASSPAYAGGNTEAFF,TGTGCCAGCTCACCCGCTTATGCAGGGGGGAACACTGAAGCTTTCTTT
17,TRBJ1-6,TRBV27,NA,NA,CASSLSVGGGFNSPLHF,TGTGCCAGCAGTTTATCGGTAGGGGGGGGCTTTAATTCACCCCTCCACTTT
13,TRBJ1-6,TRBV30,NA,NA,CAWRLQGYSPLHF,TGTGCCTGGAGGCTACAGGGCTACTCACCCCTCCACTTT
13,TRBJ2-2,TRBV7-2,NA,NA,CASSLERYGELFF,TGTGCCAGCAGCTTAGAGCGGTACGGGGAGCTGTTTTTT
15,TRBJ2-5,TRBV9,NA,TRBD1,CASRRQGSQQETQYF,TGTGCCAGCAGGAGACAGGGGTCGCAACAAGAGACCCAGTACTTC
15,TRBJ1-1,TRBV18,few,TRBD1,CASSPGDRVNTEAFF,TGTGCCAGCTCACCTGGGGACAGAGTAAACACTGAAGCTTTCTTT
15,TRBJ1-5,TRBV15,NA,NA,CATSRYRGMGQPQHF,TGTGCCACCAGCAGATATCGGGGGATGGGGCAGCCCCAGCATTTT
14,TRBJ1-6,TRBV6-6,NA,TRBD1,CASRRDREGSPLHF,TGTGCCAGCAGGCGGGACAGGGAGGGTTCACCCCTCCACTTT